The T cell receptor beta chain described here comes from a study of shared clonotypes between healthy human individuals. Comment on this clone: Its antigen is undetermined.

Sequenced by immunoSEQ multiplex PCR; TCRdb stores in-frame clones only, minus some. The data show roughly 2.2 million clones, with 80% to 95% seen just once and 0.39% held by the top ten. V trimming: 0 bases; J trimming: 2 bases; junction bases outside the gene matches: 1. This CDR3 contains 14 residues. Germline V lookup: CDR1 MNHNS, CDR2 SASEGT. Findings and limits, study-wide: A generally larger estimated richness was seen in naive subsets than in memory subsets. Generation of non-shared clonotypes was less probable than generation of clonotypes shared by all four donors.

The TCR originated in a man aged 18 to 29 in good health. Some clones in this sample may be carry-over from other donors' samples. Sequences were obtained from naive CD4+ T cells from PBMCs. The subset: CD45RA+ positively selected. The chain uses TRBV6-1 and TRBJ2-7; 7 bases are shared with TRBD2. The CDR3 nucleotides read TGTGCCAGCAGTGAAGCTGGACTAGCCTACGAGCAGTACTTC. Translating it yields CASSEAGLAYEQYF.